The 12 T cell receptor beta chains below come from one sample, sequenced in a study of T cells of healthy individuals. TCRdb passed the 5' RACE reads through MiXCR, listing each CDR3 protein once. The data contain 40,000 to 60,000 distinct CDR3 sequences, around 15% of them singletons. Every receptor here comes from a human donor in good health.

This clonotype was observed many times. The genes are TRBV19 and TRBJ2-1; D gene unclear. CDR3 length: 13 residues. The V gene's germline CDR1 is LNHDA and CDR2 SQIVND (reference sequence). Between the trimmed V and J ends, which lost 3 bases and 2 bases, there was a span of 5 bases. CDR3 bases: TGTGCCAGTAGTATGGGGACCTACAATGAGCAGTTCTTC. Translating gives CASSMGTYNEQFF.

The V gene is TRBV3-1, the J gene TRBJ1-1, with D possibly being TRBD1 (5 bases). The germline CDR1 and CDR2 sequences are LGHDT and YNNKEL (reference sequence). The CDR3 totals 16 residues. The germline V and J ends were trimmed by 1 base and 5 bases, with 17 bases remaining between them. CDR3 bases: TGTGCCAGCAGCCAAGGGGGGGGGTCCGGGGGAACTGAAGCTTTCTTT. Its translation is CASSQGGGSGGTEAFF. The variable domain in full, completed from reference TRBV3-1 and TRBJ1-1, reads DTAVSQTPKYLVTQMGNDKSIKCEQNLGHDTMYWYKQDSKKFLKIMFSYNNKELIINETVPNRFSPKSPDKAHLNLHINSLELGDSAVYFCASSQGGGSGGTEAFFGQGTRLTVV.

The rearrangement links TRBV29-1 to TRBJ2-5, with 10 bases that match TRBD2. Germline CDR1 and CDR2: SQVTM and ANQGSEA. V was clipped by 3 bases and J by 3 bases; unmatched bases: 4. The CDR3 runs 14 residues. This CDR3 is CSVETSGWKETQYF. The CDR3 DNA sequence: TGCAGCGTTGAGACTAGCGGGTGGAAAGAGACCCAGTACTTC.

This clonotype appeared many times. The chain recombines TRBV6-2 or TRBV6-3 with TRBJ2-7; TRBD1 matches at 10 bases. With 4 bases clipped from V and 6 bases from J, the junction kept 18 bases outside the gene matches. The germline V gene encodes CDR1 MNHEY and CDR2 SVGEGT. This CDR3 region has 18 residues. CDR3 nucleotide sequence: TGTGCCAGCAGTTTCCTTATGACAGGGGGCATTTCGATGGGCGAGCAGTACTTC. Amino acids: CASSFLMTGGISMGEQYF.

This clonotype was observed many times. CDR3 in DNA: TGTGCCAGCAGCTTTGGTAATTATATGGAGCAGTACTTC. It is translated as CASSFGNYMEQYF. The chain couples TRBV5-4 to TRBJ2-7; D gene ambiguous. The germline V gene has CDR1 SGHNT and CDR2 YYREEE (reference sequence). The CDR3 covers 13 residues. V was pared by 2 bases and J by 7 bases, with 13 bases between.

V and J are TRBV18 and TRBJ1-6; D call uncertain. The germline V gene encodes CDR1 KGHSH and CDR2 LQKENI. This CDR3 is 15 amino acids long. Trimming stripped 3 bases from V and 10 bases from J, with 16 bases between. The CDR3 reads CASSPAEGRGSPLHF. The CDR3 DNA is TGTGCCAGCTCACCCGCAGAAGGAAGAGGATCACCCCTCCACTTT.

This clonotype has just one count. V is TRBV2 and J is TRBJ2-4; D perhaps matches TRBD2 (5 bases). The CDR3 length is 12 residues. Germline V gene data show CDR1 as SNHLY and CDR2 as FYNNEI. The V and J ends lost 8 bases and 9 bases respectively, with 14 bases between them. The CDR3 spells CASGTWAGIQYF. The CDR3, as DNA: TGTGCCAGCGGCACCTGGGCGGGCATTCAGTACTTC.

This clonotype occurred many times. This chain connects TRBV11-2 to TRBJ2-7; D possibly matches TRBD1 or TRBD2 (6 bases each). The CDR3 is made up of 14 amino acids. Per the germline V gene, CDR1 is SGHAT and CDR2 is FQNNGV. V dropped 3 bases and J dropped 3 bases, with 12 bases sitting between them. CDR3 sequence (DNA): TGTGCCAGCAGCTTCGGGGCGGGACACTACGAGCAGTACTTC. It yields the protein CASSFGAGHYEQYF.

This clonotype was found a few times. This chain joins TRBV5-4 and TRBJ2-3, with 10 nucleotides matching TRBD2. The ends lost 4 bases at V and 4 bases at J; junction bases unmatched: 6. The germline V gene encodes CDR1 SGHNT and CDR2 YYREEE (reference sequence). The CDR3 contains 15 residues. Here the CDR3 reads CASSPSGGSPDTQYF. The CDR3 coding sequence is TGTGCCAGCAGCCCTAGCGGGGGCAGTCCAGATACGCAGTATTTT. The complete variable domain, with remaining parts taken from reference TRBV5-4 and TRBJ2-3, reads ETGVTQSPTHLIKTRGQQVTLRCSSQSGHNTVSWYQQALGQGPQFIFQYYREEENGRGNFPPRFSGLQFPNYSSELNVNALELDDSALYLCASSPSGGSPDTQYFGPGTRLTVL.

The chain has TRBV23-1 and TRBJ2-3; 12 bases are shared with TRBD2. TRBV23-1 is annotated as an ORF whose role is uncertain. V shed 6 bases, J shed 1 base, and the junction held 14 bases outside the gene matches. The CDR3 has 19 amino acids. CDR3 protein: CASSPFPSGRGSGTDTQYF. The CDR3, as DNA: TGCGCCAGCAGCCCCTTTCCTAGCGGGAGGGGATCCGGCACAGATACGCAGTATTTT.

This clonotype was picked up a small number of times. The chain couples TRBV5-6 to TRBJ1-2; 11 nucleotides line up with TRBD1. Germline V gives CDR1 SGHDT, CDR2 YYEEEE. The length of the CDR3 is 14 residues. V shed 5 bases, J shed 7 bases, and the junction held 7 bases outside the gene matches. CDR3 sequence reads: CASRDGTGGFGYTF. The CDR3 nucleotides are TGTGCCAGCAGGGACGGGACAGGGGGTTTTGGCTACACCTTC.

This clonotype was recorded only once. The chain has TRBV12-3 or TRBV12-4 and TRBJ2-3; TRBD1 or TRBD2 may be the D gene (5 bases each). This CDR3 is built from 17 residues. Trimming left V 2 bases short and J 2 bases short, with 17 bases between. CDR3 region: CASSLRGPTGNTDTQYF. Written as DNA, the CDR3 is TGTGCCAGCAGTTTAAGGGGACCCACGGGGAACACAGATACGCAGTATTTT.